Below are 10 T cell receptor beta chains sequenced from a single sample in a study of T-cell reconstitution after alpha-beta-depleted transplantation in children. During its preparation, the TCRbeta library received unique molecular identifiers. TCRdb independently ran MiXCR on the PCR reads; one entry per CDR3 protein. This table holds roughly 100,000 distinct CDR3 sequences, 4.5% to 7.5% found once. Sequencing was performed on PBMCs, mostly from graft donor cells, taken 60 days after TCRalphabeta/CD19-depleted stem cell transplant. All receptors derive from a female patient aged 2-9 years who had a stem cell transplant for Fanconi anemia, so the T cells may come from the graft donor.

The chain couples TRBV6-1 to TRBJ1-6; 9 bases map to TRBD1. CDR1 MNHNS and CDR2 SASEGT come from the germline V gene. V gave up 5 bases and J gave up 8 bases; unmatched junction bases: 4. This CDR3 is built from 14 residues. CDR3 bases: TGTGCCAGCAGTACCACAGGGGGCTATTCACCCCTCCACTTT. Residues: CASSTTGGYSPLHF.

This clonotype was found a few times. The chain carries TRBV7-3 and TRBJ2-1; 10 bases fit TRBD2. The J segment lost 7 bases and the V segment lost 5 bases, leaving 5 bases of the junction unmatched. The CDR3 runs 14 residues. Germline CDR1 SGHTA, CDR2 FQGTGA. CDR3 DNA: TGTGCCAGCAGCCCCGGACTAGCGGTTAATGAGCAGTTCTTC. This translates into CASSPGLAVNEQFF.

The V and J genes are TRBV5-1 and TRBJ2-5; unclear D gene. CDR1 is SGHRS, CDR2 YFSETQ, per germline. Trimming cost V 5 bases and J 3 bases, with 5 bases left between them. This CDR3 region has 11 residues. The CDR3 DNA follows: TGCGCCAGCAGACTGGAAGAGACCCAGTACTTC. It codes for CASRLEETQYF.

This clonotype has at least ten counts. For the CDR3, the DNA is TGTGCCAGCAAGGAAGGGTGGTTGGCGAACACTGAAGCTTTCTTT. Its translation is CASKEGWLANTEAFF. The chain joins TRBV2 to TRBJ1-1; D call uncertain. Trimming took off 7 bases at V and 1 base at J, with 16 bases between the two ends. This CDR3 spans 15 amino acids. The V gene's germline CDR1 is SNHLY and CDR2 FYNNEI.

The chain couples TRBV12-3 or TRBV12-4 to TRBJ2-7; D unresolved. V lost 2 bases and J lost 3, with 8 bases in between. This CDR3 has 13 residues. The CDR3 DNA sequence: TGTGCCAGCAGTTTATTGAAGGGCTACGAGCAGTACTTC. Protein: CASSLLKGYEQYF.

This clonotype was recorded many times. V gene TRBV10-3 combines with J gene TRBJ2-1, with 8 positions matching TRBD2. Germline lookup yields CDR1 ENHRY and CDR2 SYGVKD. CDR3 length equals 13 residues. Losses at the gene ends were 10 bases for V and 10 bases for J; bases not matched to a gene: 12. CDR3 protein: CATLAGQPGEQFF. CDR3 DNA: TGTGCCACCCTAGCGGGTCAGCCAGGGGAGCAGTTCTTC.

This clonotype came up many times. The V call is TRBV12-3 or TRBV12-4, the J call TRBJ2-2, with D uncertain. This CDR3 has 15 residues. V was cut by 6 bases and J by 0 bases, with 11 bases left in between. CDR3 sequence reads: CASSSSIANTGELFF. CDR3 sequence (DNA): TGTGCCAGCAGCTCCTCTATCGCGAACACCGGGGAGCTGTTTTTT.

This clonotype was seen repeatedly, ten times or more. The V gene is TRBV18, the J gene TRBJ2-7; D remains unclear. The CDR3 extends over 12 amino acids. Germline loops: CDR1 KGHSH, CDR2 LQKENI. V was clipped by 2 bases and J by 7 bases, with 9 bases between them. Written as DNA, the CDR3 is TGTGCCAGCTCACCAGACATCACTGAGCAGTACTTC. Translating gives CASSPDITEQYF.

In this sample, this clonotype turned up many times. The CDR3 sequence: CASSLGGSLRPGNTIYF. The CDR3 DNA is TGCGCCAGCAGCTTGGGCGGGTCGCTAAGGCCTGGAAACACCATATATTTT. This chain joins TRBV5-1 and TRBJ1-3, with D uncertain. Trimming took 0 bases from V and 2 from J, leaving 15 bases between them. The CDR3 is made up of 17 amino acids. Germline V gene sequence: CDR1 SGHRS, CDR2 YFSETQ.

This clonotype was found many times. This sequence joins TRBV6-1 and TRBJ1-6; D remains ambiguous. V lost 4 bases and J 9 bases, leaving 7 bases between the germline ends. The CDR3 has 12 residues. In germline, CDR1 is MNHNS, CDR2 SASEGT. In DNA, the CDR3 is TGTGCCAGCAGTGCTGGGCGTTCACCCCTCCACTTT. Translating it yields CASSAGRSPLHF.